This T cell receptor beta chain was captured in a study of cytomegalovirus exposure and HLA in healthy donors. Study-wide context: In an early release, HLA-typed donors contributed some 80 million unique TCR sequences. Study-wide findings and caveats: Earlier results showed most TCR beta V segments being productive about 87% or about 30% of the time. Presence/absence analyses took donor sequencing depth as roughly uniform.

It was with 60 Vbeta and 13 Jbeta primers that the PCR ran. Clones were read by immunoSEQ multiplex PCR, and TCRdb kept only the in-frame ones, dropping some. The profile covers about 190,000 clones, with approximately 79% appearing a single time and 1.5% to 2% taken by the ten largest. Details on this clone: Its antigen remains unknown.

The source material was PBMCs. The clonotype was recovered from a woman aged 18 to 35 in good health and CMV-seronegative.

The CDR3 DNA follows: TGTGCCAGCAGTGAGAGGACTAGTACAGTCCATGAGCAGTTCTTC. Translated: CASSERTSTVHEQFF. The V and J genes are TRBV2 and TRBJ2-1, with TRBD2 identical over 7 bases. Germline assignment: CDR1 SNHLY and CDR2 FYNNEI. The CDR3 sequence is 15 residues long. V was pared by 3 bases and J by 8 bases, with 10 bases of the junction left unmatched.